This section outlines one T cell receptor beta chain sequence together with its context. The sample belongs to a study of blood T cell repertoires in COVID-19. As for the study in general: The United States, Italy and Spain supplied acute and convalescent COVID-19 samples.

Germline V gives CDR1 SGHDT, CDR2 YYEEEE. The CDR3 covers 12 residues. V lost 4 bases to trimming and J lost 4 bases, with 8 bases between them. Study processing details: Amplification with reference gene primers provided the estimates of nucleated cell counts. Sequenced by immunoSEQ multiplex PCR; TCRdb stores in-frame clones only, minus some. From that table come the V and J calls and clone size; the DNA was used to work out D and trimming. Counted here are 90,000 to 100,000 clones, about nine tenths occurring once; the ten biggest clones make up 4.5% to 5.5%. Sequences were obtained from peripheral blood. This chain connects TRBV5-6 to TRBJ1-2, with D unresolved. This clonotype originated in a man in his forties or fifties with acute or convalescent COVID-19. CDR3 protein: CASSPGSYGYTF. The CDR3 bases are TGTGCCAGCAGCCCTGGCAGCTATGGCTACACCTTC.